Each of the 22 T cell receptor beta chains below was sequenced from the same sample in a study of patients and donors after allogeneic stem cell transplantation. TCRdb re-derived calls from the RT-PCR reads in MiXCR, one entry per CDR3 protein. The sample lists about a million distinct CDR3 sequences, roughly 18% occurring once. Sequenced input: blood, either unsorted or a sorted T cell fraction (not recorded which). The receptors shown here come from a human donor who was either an allogeneic HSCT recipient or a stem cell or donor lymphocyte infusion donor (not recorded which). It is not recorded whose cells these are; they may come from a transplant donor.

The chain uses TRBV7-9 and TRBJ2-4, with 11 bases fitting TRBD2. Germline V gene lookup returns CDR1 SEHNR and CDR2 FQNEAQ (reference sequence). This CDR3 has 17 residues. V was clipped by 2 bases and J by 3 bases; unmatched bases: 6. CDR3 DNA: TGTGCCAGCAGCTTATTTGGGACTAGCGGACGCAAAAACATTCAGTACTTC. It is translated as CASSLFGTSGRKNIQYF.

Many counts were recorded for this clonotype. Here the CDR3 DNA reads TGTGCCAGCAGCTTGGGACAGGGGATGGAAGCTTTCTTT. Protein product: CASSLGQGMEAFF. J is TRBJ1-1 and V is TRBV7-8, with TRBD1 matching over 10 bases. The germline gives CDR1 SGHVS, CDR2 FQNEAQ. Losses at the gene ends were 3 bases for V and 8 bases for J; bases not matched to a gene: 3. This CDR3 is built from 13 residues.

In this sample, this clonotype turned up a few times. The chain carries TRBV6-2 or TRBV6-3 and TRBJ1-5, with TRBD1 matching over 7 bases. Unmatched junction bases numbered 10, after V lost 6 bases and J lost 8 bases. Germline CDR1 MNHEY, CDR2 SVGEGT. The CDR3 extends over 14 amino acids. CDR3 loop: CASRPPTGPEPQHF. The DNA of the CDR3 is TGTGCCAGCAGACCACCGACAGGGCCGGAGCCCCAGCATTTT.

The CDR3 nucleotides read TGTGCCACCAGTGACATAACGGCAGATACGCAGTATTTT. This gives the protein CATSDITADTQYF. The chain combines TRBV24-1 with TRBJ2-3; D uncertain. The CDR3 is 13 residues long. Germline CDR1 reads KGHDR; CDR2 reads SFDVKD. Trimming shortened V by 4 bases and J by 4 bases, and 8 bases separated the two germline ends.

This chain connects TRBV6-1 to TRBJ2-4, with 7 nucleotides matching TRBD1. Per the germline V gene, CDR1 is MNHNS and CDR2 is SASEGT. This CDR3 region has 15 residues. Trimming removed 4 bases from V and 0 bases from J; junction bases left unmatched: 3. CDR3 in amino acids: CASSGGQLAKNIQYF. CDR3 bases: TGTGCCAGCAGTGGGGGACAGTTAGCCAAAAACATTCAGTACTTC.

This clonotype turned up a few times. This chain joins TRBV15 and TRBJ2-1, with 7 bases matching TRBD2. The CDR3 is 15 amino acids. Germline CDR1 reads LNHNV; CDR2 reads YYDKDF (reference sequence). V lost 3 bases and J lost 4; bases outside the gene matches: 6. The CDR3 region is CATSREGLQYNEQFF. The CDR3 bases are TGTGCCACCAGCAGGGAGGGACTACAATACAATGAGCAGTTCTTC.

The chain links TRBV20-1 to TRBJ1-1; no firm D call. Trimming removed 2 bases at V and 2 bases at J, with 6 bases between. Germline assignment: CDR1 DFQATT and CDR2 SNEGSKA (reference sequence). This CDR3 has 12 amino acids. The chain's CDR3 is CSARRINTEAFF. In DNA form, the CDR3 reads TGCAGTGCTAGAAGGATAAACACTGAAGCTTTCTTT.

A few counts support this clonotype. The J gene is TRBJ2-2, the V gene TRBV3-1; weak D call: TRBD2 (6 bases). V dropped 4 bases and J dropped 1 base, with 10 bases sitting between them. The CDR3 is made up of 15 amino acids. Germline assignment: CDR1 LGHDT and CDR2 YNNKEL (reference sequence). CDR3 nucleotide sequence: TGTGCCAGCAGCCGCGGGGTAGAGAACACCGGGGAGCTGTTTTTT. Translated, it gives CASSRGVENTGELFF.

This clonotype was seen a single time. The DNA is omitted, as the CDR3 cannot be located on it reliably, and the CDR3 follows TCRdb's listing. This chain links TRBV20-1 with TRBJ2-6; TRBD1, as called in the table, went unchecked against the DNA. Germline CDR1 DFQATT, CDR2 SNEGSKA (reference sequence). With termini counted, the CDR3 has 15 amino acids. CDR3 in amino acids: CSASGRGSGANVLTF.

The chain is built from TRBV29-1 and TRBJ1-1, with a possible D match to TRBD1 (5 bases). The CDR3 length is 14 residues. V lost 4 bases to trimming and J lost 6 bases, with 18 bases between them. The germline V gene has CDR1 SQVTM and CDR2 ANQGSEA. The CDR3 loop reads CSVGAWGEGAEAFF. The CDR3 DNA reads TGCAGCGTTGGGGCATGGGGGGAAGGAGCTGAAGCTTTCTTT.

The chain joins TRBV15 to TRBJ2-3, with TRBD1 matching 8 bases. Germline CDR1 and CDR2: LNHNV and YYDKDF (reference sequence). The CDR3 totals 15 residues. Trimming cost V 5 bases and J 4 bases; bases outside gene matches: 8. The CDR3 loop is CATSGSGGLADTQYF. The CDR3 DNA reads TGTGCCACCAGCGGGTCAGGGGGCTTAGCAGATACGCAGTATTTT.

This clonotype was seen at least ten times. V is TRBV24-1 and J is TRBJ2-1; 7 nucleotides line up with TRBD1. The CDR3 totals 14 residues. V lost 1 base, J lost 15 bases, and 11 bases stayed unmatched. Germline values: CDR1 KGHDR, CDR2 SFDVKD. CDR3 amino acids: CATSDFRTGGIPFF. CDR3 in DNA: TGTGCCACCAGTGATTTCAGGACAGGCGGAATACCGTTCTTC.

The chain links TRBV27 to TRBJ2-4; 8 bases line up with TRBD2. The CDR3 covers 14 residues. With V trimmed by 3 bases and J by 8 bases, 6 bases remained unmatched. In germline, CDR1 is MNHEY, CDR2 SMNVEV (reference sequence). CDR3: CASSFASAGDIQYF. The CDR3 bases are TGTGCCAGCAGTTTCGCCTCAGCGGGGGACATTCAGTACTTC.

This chain links TRBV27 with TRBJ2-7; TRBD2 matches 13 bases. Germline-derived CDR1 and CDR2 are MNHEY and SMNVEV (reference sequence). The V gene end was trimmed by 4 bases and the J gene end by 4 bases; junction bases not matched to a gene: 10. This CDR3 is built from 17 residues. The CDR3 loop reads CASSSKTTSGRSYEQYF. As DNA, the CDR3 is TGTGCCAGCAGTTCCAAGACGACTAGCGGGAGGAGTTACGAGCAGTACTTC.

CDR3 sequence reads: CASSQSDLGAFF. CDR3 DNA: TGTGCCAGCAGCCAATCCGACTTGGGGGCTTTCTTT. The chain recombines TRBV3-1 with TRBJ1-1; D not certain. Germline CDR1 and CDR2: LGHDT and YNNKEL (reference sequence). The ends were cut back, 2 bases at V and 11 bases at J, with 12 bases in the middle. The CDR3 runs 12 residues.

This clonotype was observed a few times. This rearrangement joins TRBV5-1 to TRBJ2-5; 11 bases are a match to TRBD1. The V segment lost 8 bases and the J segment 4 bases; nucleotides outside the gene matches: 4. The CDR3 covers 13 residues. Germline CDR1 SGHRS, CDR2 YFSETQ. CDR3 sequence reads: CASTGTGGETQYF. CDR3 sequence (DNA): TGCGCCAGTACCGGGACAGGGGGAGAGACCCAGTACTTC.

The chain is built from TRBV27 and TRBJ1-5, with D perhaps TRBD1 (5 bases). Germline CDR1 and CDR2: MNHEY and SMNVEV (reference sequence). The length of the CDR3 is 17 residues. The V end was cut by 3 bases, the J end by 1 base, with 16 bases between. This CDR3 is CASSFRLGGGSNQPQHF. The CDR3 DNA reads TGTGCCAGCAGTTTCCGGCTTGGGGGTGGGAGCAATCAGCCCCAGCATTTT.

This clonotype was picked up a small number of times. The rearrangement joins TRBV15 to TRBJ2-6, with D unclear. The CDR3 has 18 residues. The V gene lost 0 bases and the J gene lost 0 bases, with 12 bases spanning the gap. Per the germline V gene, CDR1 is LNHNV and CDR2 is YYDKDF (reference sequence). The CDR3 loop is CATSRDSGVRSGANVLTF. The CDR3 DNA follows: TGTGCCACCAGCAGAGATAGTGGGGTCCGCTCTGGGGCCAACGTCCTGACTTTC.

This clonotype was seen a handful of times. The genes are TRBV7-8 and TRBJ1-2; 9 nucleotides agree with TRBD1. This CDR3 has 15 amino acids. The germline gives CDR1 SGHVS, CDR2 FQNEAQ. V dropped 5 bases and J dropped 5; count of bases not matched to a gene: 9. The CDR3 is CASSAKGTGNYGYTF. Written as DNA, the CDR3 is TGTGCCAGCAGCGCAAAAGGGACAGGGAATTATGGCTACACCTTC.

The chain uses TRBV6-1 and TRBJ2-3; D gene ambiguous. Trimming pared 6 bases from V and 0 bases from J, leaving 13 bases between. CDR3 length: 15 amino acids. The V gene's germline CDR1 is MNHNS and CDR2 SASEGT. CDR3 nucleotide sequence: TGTGCCAGCAGGAGAGGTAGTGTCAGCACAGATACGCAGTATTTT. Protein: CASRRGSVSTDTQYF.

A few counts support this clonotype. The chain employs TRBV12-3 or TRBV12-4 and TRBJ1-1; D uncertain. The CDR3 consists of 13 residues. Deletions cut 6 bases from V and 0 bases from J, with 8 bases between. The CDR3 bases are TGTGCCAGCAGGTATGGCATGAACACTGAAGCTTTCTTT. Translation: CASRYGMNTEAFF.

This clonotype turned up a few times. Its ends do not fully match the called genes, so a read error is possible. The chain employs TRBV12-3 or TRBV12-4 and TRBJ1-2; no reliable D call. The CDR3 is 15 amino acids. CDR3 amino acids: CASTLSSLANYGYTF. CDR3 nucleotides: TGTGCCAGCACTTTAAGCAGTTTAGCTAACTATGGCTACACCTTC.